The rows below give T cell receptor beta chains drawn from one sample of a study of long-term antiretroviral therapy in people with HIV. Sequencing used immunoSEQ multiplex PCR; TCRdb keeps in-frame clones, though not all of them. The sample contains 25,000 to 30,000 clones, approximately 80% of which appear only once. This material consisted of unsorted PBMCs, taken 3 years after starting antiretroviral therapy. Every receptor here comes from a man aged 35 to 55 with HIV. Each CDR3 is given with its conserved first and last residue. D genes are given only for firm matches. Size values are once, few and many counts, or a class for expanded clones, and some rows have none.

v_gene,d_gene,j_gene,len,abundance,CDR3aa,CDR3nt
TRBV7-6,TRBD2,TRBJ2-1,15,NA,CASSLTGLPDNEQFF,TGTGCCAGCAGCTTAACGGGACTACCCGACAATGAGCAGTTCTTC
TRBV27,NA,TRBJ2-1,16,NA,CASSSNLGRSYNEQFF,TGTGCCAGCAGTTCCAACTTAGGCAGGTCCTACAATGAGCAGTTCTTC
TRBV28,TRBD2,TRBJ2-7,12,NA,CRVGAGPHEQYF,TGTCGGGTGGGAGCGGGGCCCCACGAGCAGTACTTC
TRBV6-1,NA,TRBJ2-2,13,NA,CASRWTQDGELFF,TGTGCCAGCAGGTGGACACAGGACGGGGAGCTGTTTTTT
TRBV28,NA,TRBJ2-6,16,NA,CASSQNKGSGANVLTF,TGTGCCAGCAGTCAGAATAAAGGGTCTGGGGCCAACGTCCTGACTTTC
TRBV7-2,TRBD1,TRBJ1-5,14,NA,CASSQDRVDPPQHF,TGTGCCAGCAGCCAGGACAGGGTGGATCCGCCCCAGCATTTT
TRBV6-6,TRBD2,TRBJ2-5,13,once,CASSAGVAETQYF,TGTGCCAGCAGTGCGGGAGTAGCGGAGACCCAGTACTTC
TRBV5-4,TRBD1,TRBJ1-5,14,NA,CASSRQGDNQPQHF,TGTGCCAGCAGCAGGCAGGGGGACAATCAGCCCCAGCATTTT
TRBV18,TRBD1,TRBJ1-4,15,NA,CASSPTGTGDEKLFF,TGTGCCAGCTCACCCACCGGGACAGGGGATGAAAAACTGTTTTTT
TRBV6-1,NA,TRBJ1-1,14,NA,CASSEFVGSPEAFF,TGTGCCAGCAGTGAGTTCGTCGGCAGTCCTGAAGCTTTCTTT
TRBV13,TRBD2,TRBJ2-1,24,NA,CASSNPGLAGGPRPAGYNYNEQFF,TGTGCCAGCAGCAACCCCGGACTAGCGGGAGGTCCTCGACCGGCGGGGTACAATTACAATGAGCAGTTCTTC
TRBV10-2,TRBD1,TRBJ1-2,14,NA,CASSETGGAEGYTF,TGCGCCAGCAGTGAGACAGGGGGCGCAGAAGGCTACACCTTC
TRBV27,NA,TRBJ2-7,14,once,CASSDGVSAYEQYF,TGTGCCAGCAGTGACGGGGTTTCGGCGTACGAGCAGTACTTC
TRBV5-1,TRBD2,TRBJ2-1,19,NA,CASSLYGTSGRVSRNEQFF,TGCGCCAGCAGCTTGTATGGGACTAGCGGGAGGGTCAGCAGGAATGAGCAGTTCTTC
TRBV2,NA,TRBJ1-5,15,few,CASLSGADSNQPQHF,TGTGCCAGCTTGTCAGGGGCCGATAGCAATCAGCCCCAGCATTTT
TRBV5-6,NA,TRBJ2-4,17,NA,CASSLASGARAKNIQYF,TGTGCCAGCAGCTTGGCCAGTGGCGCTAGGGCCAAAAACATTCAGTACTTC
TRBV5-5,NA,TRBJ1-5,13,few,CASSLGERQPQHF,TGTGCCAGCAGCTTAGGGGAACGTCAGCCCCAGCATTTT
TRBV6-5,TRBD1,TRBJ1-2,14,NA,CASRATGGDYGYTF,TGTGCCAGCAGAGCGACAGGGGGGGACTATGGCTACACCTTC
TRBV13,TRBD2,TRBJ2-1,17,once,CASSIRPGLAGSDEQFF,TGTGCCAGCAGCATAAGACCGGGACTAGCGGGAAGTGATGAGCAGTTCTTC
TRBV14,NA,TRBJ2-2,14,NA,CASSKGVNTGELFF,TGTGCCAGCAGCAAGGGGGTGAACACCGGGGAGCTGTTTTTT
TRBV5-1,NA,TRBJ1-1,13,NA,CASSPQENTEAFF,TGCGCCAGCAGCCCCCAGGAGAACACTGAAGCTTTCTTT